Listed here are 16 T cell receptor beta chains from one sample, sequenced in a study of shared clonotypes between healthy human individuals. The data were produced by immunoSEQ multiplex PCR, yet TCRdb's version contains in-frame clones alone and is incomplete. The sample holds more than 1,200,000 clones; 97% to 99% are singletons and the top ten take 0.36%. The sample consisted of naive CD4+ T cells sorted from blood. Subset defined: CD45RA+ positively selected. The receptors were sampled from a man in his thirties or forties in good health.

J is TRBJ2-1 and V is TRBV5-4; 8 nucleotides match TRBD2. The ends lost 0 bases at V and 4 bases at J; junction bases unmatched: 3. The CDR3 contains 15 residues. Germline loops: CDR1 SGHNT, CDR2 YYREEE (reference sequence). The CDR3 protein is CASSLGLAHYNEQFF. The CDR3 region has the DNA TGTGCCAGCAGCTTGGGACTAGCGCATTACAATGAGCAGTTCTTC.

Written as DNA, the CDR3 is TGCGCCAGCAGCCGGGACGGATTCACAGATACGCAGTATTTT. Translation gives CASSRDGFTDTQYF. The chain recombines TRBV5-1 with TRBJ2-3, with D possibly called TRBD1 or TRBD2 (5 bases each). V gave up 4 bases and J gave up 2 bases, with 11 bases separating them. The CDR3 length is 14 residues. Germline V CDR1 and CDR2: SGHRS, YFSETQ. Filled out from reference TRBV5-1 and TRBJ2-3, the complete variable domain reads KAGVTQTPRYLIKTRGQQVTLSCSPISGHRSVSWYQQTPGQGLQFLFEYFSETQRNKGNFPGRFSGRQFSNSRSEMNVSTLELGDSALYLCASSRDGFTDTQYFGPGTRLTVL.

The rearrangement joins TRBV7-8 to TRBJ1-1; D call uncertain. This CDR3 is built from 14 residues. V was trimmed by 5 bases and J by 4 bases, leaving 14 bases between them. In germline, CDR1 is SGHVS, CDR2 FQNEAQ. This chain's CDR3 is CASSPFRAGTEAFF. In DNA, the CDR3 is TGTGCCAGCAGCCCGTTTCGAGCCGGCACTGAAGCTTTCTTT.

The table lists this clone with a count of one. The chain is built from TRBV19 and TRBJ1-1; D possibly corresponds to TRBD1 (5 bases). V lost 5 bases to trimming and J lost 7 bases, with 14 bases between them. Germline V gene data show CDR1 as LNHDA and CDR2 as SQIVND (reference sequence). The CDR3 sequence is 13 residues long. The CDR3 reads CASSFMGGDEAFF. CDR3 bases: TGTGCCAGTAGTTTTATGGGGGGGGATGAAGCTTTCTTT.

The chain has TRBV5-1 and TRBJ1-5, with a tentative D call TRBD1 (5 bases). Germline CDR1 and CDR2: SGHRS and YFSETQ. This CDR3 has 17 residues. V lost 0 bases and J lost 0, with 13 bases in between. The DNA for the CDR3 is TGCGCCAGCAGCTTGGTAGCAGGGCCCTATAGCAATCAGCCCCAGCATTTT. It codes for CASSLVAGPYSNQPQHF.

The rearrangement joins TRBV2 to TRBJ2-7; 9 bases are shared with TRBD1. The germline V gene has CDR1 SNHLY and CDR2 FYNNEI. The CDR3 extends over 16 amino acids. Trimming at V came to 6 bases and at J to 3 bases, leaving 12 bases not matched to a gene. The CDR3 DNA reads TGTGCCAGCAGCGGACCTCCCGGGACAGGGTTCTACGAGCAGTACTTC. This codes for CASSGPPGTGFYEQYF.

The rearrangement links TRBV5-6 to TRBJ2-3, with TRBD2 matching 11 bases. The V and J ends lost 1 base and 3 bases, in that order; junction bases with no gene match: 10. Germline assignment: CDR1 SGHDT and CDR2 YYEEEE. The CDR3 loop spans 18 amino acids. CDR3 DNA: TGTGCCAGCAGCTTGTTAGCGGGAGGGCGCGAGGTGACAGATACGCAGTATTTT. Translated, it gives CASSLLAGGREVTDTQYF. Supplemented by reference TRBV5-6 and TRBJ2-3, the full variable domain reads DAGVTQSPTHLIKTRGQQVTLRCSPKSGHDTVSWYQQALGQGPQFIFQYYEEEERQRGNFPDRFSGHQFPNYSSELNVNALLLGDSALYLCASSLLAGGREVTDTQYFGPGTRLTVL.

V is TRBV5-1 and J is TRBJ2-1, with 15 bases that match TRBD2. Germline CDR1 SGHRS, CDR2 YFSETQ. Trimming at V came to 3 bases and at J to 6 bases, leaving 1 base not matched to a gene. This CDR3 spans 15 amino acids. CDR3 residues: CASSWGLAGGNEQFF. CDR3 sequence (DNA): TGCGCCAGCAGCTGGGGACTAGCGGGAGGCAATGAGCAGTTCTTC.

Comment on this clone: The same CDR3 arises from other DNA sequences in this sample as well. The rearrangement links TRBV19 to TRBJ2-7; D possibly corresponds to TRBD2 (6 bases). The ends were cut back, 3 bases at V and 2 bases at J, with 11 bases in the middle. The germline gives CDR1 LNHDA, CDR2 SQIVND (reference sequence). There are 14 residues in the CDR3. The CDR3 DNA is TGTGCCAGTAGTATTTCAGGGAGGACCTACGAGCAGTACTTC. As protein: CASSISGRTYEQYF.

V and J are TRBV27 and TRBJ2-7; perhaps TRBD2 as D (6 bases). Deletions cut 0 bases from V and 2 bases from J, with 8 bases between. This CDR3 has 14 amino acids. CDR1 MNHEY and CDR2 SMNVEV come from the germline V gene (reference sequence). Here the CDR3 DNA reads TGTGCCAGCAGTTTATCCGGGACTCCCTACGAGCAGTACTTC. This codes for CASSLSGTPYEQYF.

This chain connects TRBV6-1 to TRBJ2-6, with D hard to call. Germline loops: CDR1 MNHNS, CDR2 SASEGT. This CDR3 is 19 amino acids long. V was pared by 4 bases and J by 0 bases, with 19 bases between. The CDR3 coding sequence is TGTGCCAGCAGTGTACTGAGCAGAAATATGTTCTCTGGGGCCAACGTCCTGACTTTC. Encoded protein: CASSVLSRNMFSGANVLTF.

The CDR3 DNA reads as TGTGCCAGCAGCGTAGGTGGACTAGCGCACAATGAGCAGTTCTTC. Its translation is CASSVGGLAHNEQFF. V and J are TRBV9 and TRBJ2-1; 9 nucleotides line up with TRBD2. This CDR3 has 15 residues. The junction had 3 bases not matched to a gene; V was cut back by 0 bases and J by 5 bases. The germline V gene has CDR1 SGDLS and CDR2 YYNGEE.

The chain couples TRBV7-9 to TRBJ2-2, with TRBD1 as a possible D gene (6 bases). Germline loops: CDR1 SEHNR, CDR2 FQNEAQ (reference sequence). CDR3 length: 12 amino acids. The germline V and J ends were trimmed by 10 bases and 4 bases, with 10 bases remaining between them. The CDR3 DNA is TGTGCCAATCAGGGGAGCACCGGGGAGCTGTTTTTT. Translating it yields CANQGSTGELFF.

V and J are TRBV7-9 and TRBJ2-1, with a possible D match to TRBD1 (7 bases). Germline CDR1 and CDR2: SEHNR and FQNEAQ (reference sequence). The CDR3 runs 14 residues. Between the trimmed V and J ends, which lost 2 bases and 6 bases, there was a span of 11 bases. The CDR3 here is CASSLQGGSNEQFF. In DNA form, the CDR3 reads TGTGCCAGCAGCTTACAGGGGGGATCCAATGAGCAGTTCTTC.

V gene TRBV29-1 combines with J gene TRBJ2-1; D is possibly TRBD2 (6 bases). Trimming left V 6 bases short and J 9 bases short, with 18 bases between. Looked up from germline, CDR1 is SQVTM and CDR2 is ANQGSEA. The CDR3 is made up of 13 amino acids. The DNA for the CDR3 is TGCAGCGTGAAGGGACTCCCATCCGCTGAGCAGTTCTTC. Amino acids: CSVKGLPSAEQFF.

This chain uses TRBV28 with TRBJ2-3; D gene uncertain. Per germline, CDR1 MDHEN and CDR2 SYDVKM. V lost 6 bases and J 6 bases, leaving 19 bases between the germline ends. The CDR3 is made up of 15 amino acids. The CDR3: CASSKESISSDTQYF. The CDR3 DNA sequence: TGTGCCAGCAGCAAGGAGAGTATTTCTTCCGATACGCAGTATTTT.